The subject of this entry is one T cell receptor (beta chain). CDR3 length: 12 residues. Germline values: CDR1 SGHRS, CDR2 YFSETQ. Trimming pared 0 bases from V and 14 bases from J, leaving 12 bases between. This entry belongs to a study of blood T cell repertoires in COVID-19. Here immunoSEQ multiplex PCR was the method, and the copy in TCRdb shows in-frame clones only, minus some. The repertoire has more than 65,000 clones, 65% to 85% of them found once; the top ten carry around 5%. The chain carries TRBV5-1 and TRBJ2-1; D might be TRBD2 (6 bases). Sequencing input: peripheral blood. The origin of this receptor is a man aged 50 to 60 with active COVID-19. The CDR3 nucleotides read TGCGCCAGCAGCTTGGAAGCAGGGAGGAAGTTCTTC. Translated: CASSLEAGRKFF.